This passage covers 18 T cell receptor beta chains from one sample sequenced in a study of CD8 T cells in Susac syndrome. RNA in amounts of about 0.5 to 1 ug was reverse transcribed with random hexamers. TCRdb re-analysed the immunoSEQ multiplex PCR reads in MiXCR, keeping a single row per CDR3 protein. The table has approximately 130,000 distinct CDR3 sequences, around 90% seen once. Sample: CD8+ T cells from PBMCs. The receptors were gathered from a human donor with multiple sclerosis.

The chain couples TRBV9 to TRBJ1-3; perhaps TRBD1 as D (6 bases). Between the trimmed V and J ends, which lost 0 bases and 4 bases, there was a span of 8 bases. The CDR3 extends over 14 amino acids. CDR1 and CDR2 from the germline V gene are SGDLS and YYNGEE. The CDR3 region is CASSVEGDGNTIYF. CDR3 coding DNA: TGTGCCAGCAGCGTAGAGGGGGACGGAAACACCATATATTTT.

The CDR3 reads CASSGLVGSYNEQFF. As DNA, the CDR3 is TGTGCCAGCAGTGGGTTGGTTGGCTCCTACAATGAGCAGTTCTTC. The rearrangement joins TRBV27 to TRBJ2-1; D uncertain. Trimming took 5 bases from V and 0 from J, leaving 11 bases between them. Per germline, CDR1 MNHEY and CDR2 SMNVEV (reference sequence). The CDR3 is 15 amino acids.

The J gene is TRBJ2-7, the V gene TRBV7-9, with 14 bases identical to TRBD2. This CDR3 is built from 15 residues. Germline-derived CDR1 and CDR2 are SEHNR and FQNEAQ (reference sequence). The V gene end was trimmed by 4 bases and the J gene end by 2 bases; junction bases not matched to a gene: 1. The DNA for the CDR3 is TGTGCCAGCAGCTCGACTAGCGGGAGGGCCTACGAGCAGTACTTC. This gives the protein CASSSTSGRAYEQYF.

The rearrangement links TRBV3-1 to TRBJ1-3, with D possibly being TRBD1 (6 bases). The V and J ends lost 4 bases and 0 bases respectively, with 10 bases between them. Germline CDR1 reads LGHDT; CDR2 reads YNNKEL (reference sequence). This CDR3 contains 15 residues. The CDR3, as DNA: TGTGCCAGCAGCCGGGGGCCCCTCTCTGGAAACACCATATATTTT. This encodes CASSRGPLSGNTIYF.

The chain employs TRBV4-2 and TRBJ1-4; 7 bases agree with TRBD1. The CDR3 has 15 amino acids. The trim removed 2 bases at V and 8 bases at J, leaving 8 bases unmatched. Germline V gene lookup returns CDR1 LGHNA and CDR2 YNFKEQ. CDR3 loop: CASSQLAQGGEKLFF. DNA of the CDR3: TGTGCCAGCAGCCAACTTGCGCAGGGGGGCGAAAAACTGTTTTTT.

V usage is TRBV7-9 and J usage is TRBJ2-1, with TRBD2 matching over 8 bases. V lost 5 bases to trimming and J lost 4 bases; unmatched junction nucleotides: 7. Germline-derived CDR1 and CDR2 are SEHNR and FQNEAQ (reference sequence). There are 15 residues in the CDR3. CDR3 in DNA: TGTGCCAGCAGCCCCCTGACGGGAGGGTACAATGAGCAGTTCTTC. This gives the protein CASSPLTGGYNEQFF.

The CDR3 sequence: CASTTGPVDEQFF. DNA for the CDR3: TGTGCCAGCACCACCGGACCGGTAGATGAGCAGTTCTTC. This rearrangement joins TRBV6-6 to TRBJ2-1; D is unresolved. Trimming removed 7 bases from V and 8 bases from J, with 15 bases in between. This CDR3 is 13 amino acids long. CDR1 and CDR2 (germline): MNHNY, SVGAGI (reference sequence).

CDR3: CASSHSDGGTNYGYTF. Here the CDR3 DNA reads TGTGCCAGCAGTCATAGTGACGGGGGTACTAACTATGGCTACACCTTC. The rearrangement joins TRBV7-9 to TRBJ1-2, with D tentatively TRBD1 (5 bases). Per the germline V gene, CDR1 is SEHNR and CDR2 is FQNEAQ (reference sequence). Trimming removed 6 bases at V and 0 bases at J, with 17 bases between. This CDR3 is 16 amino acids long.

The genes are TRBV20-1 and TRBJ2-7, with D perhaps matching TRBD2 (5 bases). The CDR3 is 14 amino acids. Germline lookup yields CDR1 DFQATT and CDR2 SNEGSKA (reference sequence). Trimming cost V 3 bases and J 2 bases, with 14 bases left between them. CDR3 in DNA: TGCAGTGCTAGCCCGTATGAGCGGACCTACGAGCAGTACTTC. Its translation is CSASPYERTYEQYF.

V is TRBV28 and J is TRBJ1-1; 7 bases are a match to TRBD1. The CDR3 runs 13 residues. The V gene's germline CDR1 is MDHEN and CDR2 SYDVKM. Losses at the gene ends were 6 bases for V and 3 bases for J; bases not matched to a gene: 4. In DNA form, the CDR3 reads TGTGCCAGCAGCCGACAGGGTTACACTGAAGCTTTCTTT. It yields the protein CASSRQGYTEAFF.

The chain joins TRBV9 to TRBJ2-1, with D possibly being TRBD2 (6 bases). Germline CDR1 reads SGDLS; CDR2 reads YYNGEE. The CDR3 runs to 15 residues. The germline V and J ends were trimmed by 4 bases and 7 bases, with 18 bases remaining between them. CDR3 sequence: CASSPGGDSENEQFF. As DNA, the CDR3 is TGTGCCAGCAGCCCTGGAGGGGACTCAGAAAATGAGCAGTTCTTC.

The CDR3 here is CASSLSGTTETQYF. The CDR3 DNA is TGTGCCAGCAGTTTATCGGGGACGACGGAGACCCAGTACTTC. This sequence joins TRBV27 and TRBJ2-5; D tentatively reads TRBD1 or TRBD2 (5 bases each). V lost 0 bases to trimming and J lost 5 bases, with 10 bases between them. Germline V gene lookup returns CDR1 MNHEY and CDR2 SMNVEV (reference sequence). The CDR3 is 14 amino acids.

The count of this clonotype is one. The chain uses TRBV9 and TRBJ2-1; the D gene is possibly TRBD2 (5 bases). Trimming left V 0 bases short and J 4 bases short, with 11 bases between. The germline gives CDR1 SGDLS, CDR2 YYNGEE. CDR3 size: 15 residues. The CDR3 loop reads CASSVGAAHYNEQFF. The CDR3 DNA reads as TGTGCCAGCAGCGTAGGAGCGGCCCATTACAATGAGCAGTTCTTC.

The chain carries TRBV29-1 and TRBJ1-3, with a possible D match to TRBD1 (5 bases). Germline CDR1 SQVTM, CDR2 ANQGSEA. The CDR3 has 17 residues. V was shortened by 0 bases and J by 1 base, with 16 bases between the two germline ends. The CDR3 region is CSVEDFDTGGSGNTIYF. The CDR3 DNA follows: TGCAGCGTTGAAGATTTCGACACCGGGGGGTCTGGAAACACCATATATTTT.

The sample holds one count of this clonotype. This chain links TRBV19 with TRBJ2-1, with 8 bases matching TRBD1. CDR1 is LNHDA, CDR2 SQIVND, per germline (reference sequence). V was pared by 6 bases and J by 6 bases, with 7 bases of the junction left unmatched. The CDR3 sequence is 14 residues long. The DNA for the CDR3 is TGTGCCAGTAGCCCGACAGGGGCCAGCAATGAGCAGTTCTTC. It specifies CASSPTGASNEQFF. Using reference TRBV19 and TRBJ2-1 for the parts outside the CDR3, the full variable domain is DGGITQSPKYLFRKEGQNVTLSCEQNLNHDAMYWYRQDPGQGLRLIYYSQIVNDFQKGDIAEGYSVSREKKESFPLTVTSAQKNPTAFYLCASSPTGASNEQFFGPGTRLTVL.

This clonotype was counted once. The rearrangement joins TRBV12-3 or TRBV12-4 to TRBJ2-5; D not resolved. The CDR3 length is 12 residues. The germline V and J ends were trimmed by 6 bases and 3 bases, with 8 bases remaining between them. CDR3 bases: TGTGCCAGCAGGTTGTGGGAAGAGACCCAGTACTTC. It specifies CASRLWEETQYF.

This chain joins TRBV30 and TRBJ1-2; a possible D gene is TRBD1 (6 bases). The germline V gene has CDR1 GTSNPN and CDR2 SVGIG (reference sequence). The CDR3 totals 15 residues. V lost 2 bases and J 2 bases, leaving 15 bases between the germline ends. As DNA, the CDR3 is TGTGCCTGGAGTCCGGGACATCCAATGAACTATGGCTACACCTTC. The encoded protein is CAWSPGHPMNYGYTF. The full variable domain, with the rest looked up from reference TRBV30 and TRBJ1-2, is SQTIHQWPATLVQPVGSPLSLECTVEGTSNPNLYWYRQAAGRGLQLLFYSVGIGQISSEVPQNLSASRPQDRQFILSSKKLLLSDSGFYLCAWSPGHPMNYGYTFGSGTRLTVV.

V and J are TRBV19 and TRBJ1-1, with D maybe TRBD1 (5 bases). Germline V gene sequence: CDR1 LNHDA, CDR2 SQIVND (reference sequence). The CDR3 is made up of 14 amino acids. Trimming left V 5 bases short and J 4 bases short, with 14 bases between. CDR3 coding DNA: TGTGCCAGTAGTGCCTCGACAGTGGGCACTGAAGCTTTCTTT. Protein: CASSASTVGTEAFF.